The 27 T cell receptor beta chains given below trace back to one sample, sequenced in a study of blood T cell repertoires in COVID-19. Data came from immunoSEQ multiplex PCR; TCRdb stores just in-frame clones and leaves some out. The table records about 290,000 clones, around four fifths of them present only once. Sequenced input: peripheral blood. The receptor source for this set is a woman aged 45-65 years with active or convalescent COVID-19.

V is TRBV5-4 and J is TRBJ2-3, with D perhaps matching TRBD1 (5 bases). V lost 0 bases and J lost 10, with 21 bases in between. Germline V gives CDR1 SGHNT, CDR2 YYREEE (reference sequence). This CDR3 is built from 16 residues. This chain's CDR3 is CASSLDVGRGPTSQYF. CDR3 DNA sequence: TGTGCCAGCAGCTTGGACGTGGGGCGTGGTCCGACCTCGCAGTATTTT.

The rearrangement joins TRBV5-1 to TRBJ1-1, with TRBD1 matching over 10 bases. V lost 0 bases and J lost 1; bases outside the gene matches: 6. The germline V gene has CDR1 SGHRS and CDR2 YFSETQ. The CDR3 is made up of 17 amino acids. The CDR3 here is CASSLAPGQGTNTEAFF. CDR3 in DNA: TGCGCCAGCAGCTTGGCCCCGGGACAGGGGACGAACACTGAAGCTTTCTTT.

The rearrangement joins TRBV29-1 to TRBJ1-2; no reliable D call. The CDR3 contains 11 residues. Deletions cut 7 bases from V and 2 bases from J, with 8 bases between. CDR1 is SQVTM, CDR2 ANQGSEA, per germline. The CDR3 here is CSGAGNYGYTF. CDR3 coding DNA: TGCAGCGGCGCGGGGAACTATGGCTACACCTTC.

The rearrangement uses TRBV2 and TRBJ1-5; no firm D call. The germline V and J ends were trimmed by 2 bases and 7 bases, with 9 bases remaining between them. Germline V gene sequence: CDR1 SNHLY, CDR2 FYNNEI. CDR3 length equals 13 residues. DNA of the CDR3: TGTGCCAGCAGTGAACGGGATGGCCAGCCCCAGCATTTT. As protein: CASSERDGQPQHF.

In this sample, this clone turned up a few times. Other DNA sequences in the sample encode the same CDR3. The V call is TRBV4-1, the J call TRBJ1-1; D possibly corresponds to TRBD1 (6 bases). This CDR3 region has 12 residues. Germline-derived CDR1 and CDR2 are MGHRA and YSYEKL. V gave up 3 bases and J gave up 6 bases, with 8 bases separating them. CDR3 nucleotide sequence: TGCGCCAGCAGCCAGGGGGCCTCTGAAGCTTTCTTT. It codes for CASSQGASEAFF.

This clone was counted once. The rearrangement uses TRBV6-5 and TRBJ2-7, with 7 bases that match TRBD2. The CDR3 is made up of 15 amino acids. V gave up 6 bases and J gave up 6 bases; unmatched junction bases: 14. The germline V gene encodes CDR1 MNHEY and CDR2 SVGAGI. CDR3 in DNA: TGTGCCAGCAGGGAGTGGGGCGGGAGAACAGGCGAGCAGTACTTC. Its protein product is CASREWGGRTGEQYF.

The chain is built from TRBV7-9 and TRBJ1-1; the match to TRBD1 covers 8 bases. The V gene end was trimmed by 5 bases and the J gene end by 6 bases; junction bases not matched to a gene: 8. CDR1 SEHNR and CDR2 FQNEAQ come from the germline V gene (reference sequence). This CDR3 is 14 amino acids long. CDR3 DNA: TGTGCCAGCAGCCAGGGGGCGGGGAGTCCTGAAGCTTTCTTT. Amino acids: CASSQGAGSPEAFF. Filled out from reference TRBV7-9 and TRBJ1-1, the complete variable domain reads DTGVSQNPRHKITKRGQNVTFRCDPISEHNRLYWYRQTLGQGPEFLTYFQNEAQLEKSRLLSDRFSAERPKGSFSTLEIQRTEQGDSAMYLCASSQGAGSPEAFFGQGTRLTVV.

The chain combines TRBV24-1 with TRBJ2-1; 8 bases fit TRBD2. V shed 4 bases and J 6 bases; nucleotides not matched to a gene: 13. Per germline, CDR1 KGHDR and CDR2 SFDVKD. This CDR3 region has 17 residues. The chain's CDR3 is CATSESSPGLGSNEQFF. DNA for the CDR3: TGTGCCACCAGTGAGTCCTCGCCGGGACTAGGTTCCAATGAGCAGTTCTTC.

The gene calls are TRBV5-1 and TRBJ2-5; the D gene is possibly TRBD1 (6 bases). Per germline, CDR1 SGHRS and CDR2 YFSETQ. The V end was cut by 2 bases, the J end by 3 bases, with 8 bases between. The CDR3 has 13 residues. The CDR3 DNA is TGCGCCAGCAGCTTAAGACAGGAAGAGACCCAGTACTTC. Its translation: CASSLRQEETQYF.

The V gene is TRBV7-9, the J gene TRBJ1-2; 7 bases fit TRBD1. The germline V gene encodes CDR1 SEHNR and CDR2 FQNEAQ (reference sequence). The CDR3 consists of 13 residues. The junction had 2 bases not matched to a gene; V was cut back by 3 bases and J by 4 bases. The CDR3 is CASSLGQIYGYTF. As DNA, the CDR3 is TGTGCCAGCAGCTTGGGACAGATCTATGGCTACACCTTC.

The gene calls are TRBV20-1 and TRBJ2-1; no firm D call. CDR3 length: 10 amino acids. Germline V gene sequence: CDR1 DFQATT, CDR2 SNEGSKA (reference sequence). The V and J ends lost 5 bases and 6 bases respectively, with 5 bases between them. CDR3 bases: TGCAGTGCTCACTTCAATGAGCAGTTCTTC. Translated, it gives CSAHFNEQFF.

The chain recombines TRBV28 with TRBJ1-4; 7 bases match TRBD1. This CDR3 comprises 15 residues. CDR1 is MDHEN, CDR2 SYDVKM, per germline. Trimming at V came to 5 bases and at J to 7 bases, leaving 10 bases not matched to a gene. Here the CDR3 reads CASSTTGDRGEKLFF. CDR3 sequence (DNA): TGTGCCAGCAGTACAACAGGGGATCGGGGTGAAAAACTGTTTTTT.

This sequence joins TRBV21-1 and TRBJ1-2. TRBV21-1 corresponds to a pseudogene. This CDR3 spans 20 amino acids. CDR3: CASSKVRRLRGVQRDYGYTF. For the CDR3, the DNA is TGTGCCAGCAGCAAGGTTAGACGTCTGCGGGGGGTTCAACGCGACTATGGCTACACCTTC.

The chain employs TRBV5-1 and TRBJ1-2; no clear D. V was cut by 4 bases and J by 7 bases, with 11 bases left in between. Germline values: CDR1 SGHRS, CDR2 YFSETQ. The CDR3 sequence is 12 residues long. The CDR3 loop reads CASSRRGAGYTF. CDR3 nucleotide sequence: TGCGCCAGCAGCCGGAGAGGCGCTGGCTACACCTTC.

The V and J genes are TRBV19 and TRBJ1-2; D unresolved. V was clipped by 0 bases and J by 1 base, with 12 bases between them. The germline V gene has CDR1 LNHDA and CDR2 SQIVND (reference sequence). This CDR3 is built from 16 residues. The CDR3 here is CASSIEEGRINYGYTF. DNA of the CDR3: TGTGCCAGTAGTATAGAGGAGGGCAGAATTAACTATGGCTACACCTTC. The whole variable domain, filled in from reference TRBV19 and TRBJ1-2, reads DGGITQSPKYLFRKEGQNVTLSCEQNLNHDAMYWYRQDPGQGLRLIYYSQIVNDFQKGDIAEGYSVSREKKESFPLTVTSAQKNPTAFYLCASSIEEGRINYGYTFGSGTRLTVV.

This chain joins TRBV29-1 and TRBJ2-2; TRBD1 matches 10 bases. Germline V gene data show CDR1 as SQVTM and CDR2 as ANQGSEA. The junction had 4 bases not matched to a gene; V was cut back by 4 bases and J by 5 bases. CDR3 size: 14 residues. In DNA form, the CDR3 reads TGCAGCGTTGGGGACAGGGGAACAACCGGGGAGCTGTTTTTT. This codes for CSVGDRGTTGELFF.

The rearrangement links TRBV15 to TRBJ2-3; 8 bases agree with TRBD1. CDR1 and CDR2 (germline): LNHNV, YYDKDF (reference sequence). V shed 0 bases and J 0 bases; nucleotides not matched to a gene: 17. This CDR3 has 21 residues. CDR3 loop: CATSRDYQDRGFYYSTDTQYF. The CDR3 region has the DNA TGTGCCACCAGCAGAGATTACCAAGACAGGGGCTTCTACTATAGCACAGATACGCAGTATTTT.

The chain uses TRBV19 and TRBJ2-2, with 10 bases lining up with TRBD2. Germline V gene sequence: CDR1 LNHDA, CDR2 SQIVND (reference sequence). Trimming took 1 base from V and 0 from J; bases not matched to a gene: 2. The CDR3 length is 17 residues. The DNA for the CDR3 is TGTGCCAGTAGTATAGGACTAGCGGGTGCGAACACCGGGGAGCTGTTTTTT. This codes for CASSIGLAGANTGELFF.

Details on this clone: Its ends do not fully match the called genes, so a read error is possible. This chain's CDR3 is CSVKTSGSTYDQYF. CDR3 bases: TGCAGCGTCAAGACTAGCGGGAGCACCTACGACCAGTACTTC. The rearrangement links TRBV29-1 to TRBJ2-7; 12 positions match TRBD2. The CDR3 loop spans 14 amino acids. CDR1 and CDR2 from the germline V gene are SQVTM and ANQGSEA.

The chain combines TRBV2 with TRBJ2-1; 9 nucleotides agree with TRBD1. Trimming removed 7 bases from V and 4 bases from J; junction bases left unmatched: 5. The CDR3 loop spans 14 amino acids. Per germline, CDR1 SNHLY and CDR2 FYNNEI. CDR3 in amino acids: CASTRDRVYNEQFF. For the CDR3, the DNA is TGTGCCAGCACCCGGGACAGGGTATACAATGAGCAGTTCTTC.

V is TRBV28 and J is TRBJ1-1, with D uncertain. The CDR3 totals 14 residues. The germline CDR1 and CDR2 sequences are MDHEN and SYDVKM. Between the trimmed V and J ends, which lost 5 bases and 0 bases, there was a span of 10 bases. CDR3 sequence: CASSHMRVNTEAFF. For the CDR3, the DNA is TGTGCCAGCAGTCACATGCGGGTGAACACTGAAGCTTTCTTT.

The gene calls are TRBV25-1 and TRBJ2-2, with TRBD1 matching over 8 bases. The CDR3 extends over 14 amino acids. The V gene end was trimmed by 3 bases and the J gene end by 7 bases; junction bases not matched to a gene: 4. CDR1 and CDR2 (germline): MGHDK, SYGVNS. CDR3 amino acids: CASSDTGGGGELFF. For the CDR3, the DNA is TGTGCCAGCAGTGACACAGGGGGTGGCGGGGAGCTGTTTTTT. The whole variable domain, remainder taken from reference TRBV25-1 and TRBJ2-2, is EADIYQTPRYLVIGTGKKITLECSQTMGHDKMYWYQQDPGMELHLIHYSYGVNSTEKGDLSSESTVSRIRTEHFPLTLESARPSHTSQYLCASSDTGGGGELFFGEGSRLTVL.

The chain employs TRBV2 and TRBJ2-7; the match to TRBD2 covers 9 bases. V lost 9 bases, J lost 6 bases, and 9 bases stayed unmatched. This CDR3 has 13 residues. Germline CDR1 is SNHLY and CDR2 is FYNNEI. The CDR3 sequence: CASLAGLAGEQYF. DNA of the CDR3: TGTGCCAGTTTAGCGGGACTAGCTGGCGAGCAGTACTTC.

The chain combines TRBV18 with TRBJ2-7; D perhaps matches TRBD1 (5 bases). The CDR3 extends over 14 amino acids. The V and J ends lost 1 base and 3 bases respectively, with 10 bases between them. Germline assignment: CDR1 KGHSH and CDR2 LQKENI. The CDR3 DNA reads TGTGCCAGCTCACCACGGTCAGGGAACTACGAGCAGTACTTC. As protein: CASSPRSGNYEQYF.

The chain employs TRBV7-9 and TRBJ1-1, with a possible D match to TRBD1 (5 bases). CDR1 and CDR2 from the germline V gene are SEHNR and FQNEAQ (reference sequence). This CDR3 spans 16 amino acids. The V end was cut by 4 bases, the J end by 0 bases, with 15 bases between. The CDR3 nucleotides are TGTGCCAGCAGCTCTGACAGACCAGGATTGAACACTGAAGCTTTCTTT. It encodes CASSSDRPGLNTEAFF.

This rearrangement joins TRBV7-8 to TRBJ2-3, with D maybe TRBD2 (5 bases). Trimming removed 7 bases at V and 5 bases at J, with 16 bases between. The germline V gene has CDR1 SGHVS and CDR2 FQNEAQ. The CDR3 runs 14 residues. CDR3 in amino acids: CASTKDSRKDTQYF. CDR3 DNA sequence: TGTGCCAGCACCAAGGACTCCCGCAAAGATACGCAGTATTTT.

The DNA for the CDR3 is TGTGCCAGCAGCAGGGTCAGGGTGACGTCTGGAAACACCATATATTTT. Amino acids: CASSRVRVTSGNTIYF. V and J are TRBV5-8 and TRBJ1-3; a possible D gene is TRBD1 (5 bases). Germline V gene lookup returns CDR1 SGHTS and CDR2 YDEGEE. The CDR3 has 16 residues. V lost 4 bases and J lost 1, with 15 bases in between.